The 15 T cell receptor beta chains presented below share a single source sample, sequenced in a study of shared clonotypes between healthy human individuals. Assay: immunoSEQ multiplex PCR; the TCRdb copy retains only in-frame clones and omits some. The table records fewer than 2.5 million clones, approximately 94% of them present only once. Sequencing was done on a sample of naive CD4+ T cells from PBMCs. Documented subset: CD45RA+ positively selected. These receptors all come from a young man in good health. Some clones in this sample may be carry-over from other donors' samples.

This clone was detected once. The rearrangement joins TRBV10-3 to TRBJ2-6, with 7 bases lining up with TRBD2. Germline V gives CDR1 ENHRY, CDR2 SYGVKD. The length of the CDR3 is 17 residues. The J segment lost 2 bases and the V segment lost 11 bases, leaving 15 bases of the junction unmatched. The CDR3 is CASLLKREGTGANVLTF. CDR3 bases: TGTGCCTCTCTCTTAAAAAGGGAGGGAACTGGGGCCAACGTCCTGACTTTC.

CDR3 nucleotides: TGTGCCAGTAGTGTAGGTAGGGGAGGGCCGCTTCCCGAGCAGTACTTC. Translation: CASSVGRGGPLPEQYF. The J gene is TRBJ2-7, the V gene TRBV19; 7 bases agree with TRBD2. V was pared by 5 bases and J by 6 bases, with 16 bases of the junction left unmatched. Germline CDR1 reads LNHDA; CDR2 reads SQIVND (reference sequence). The CDR3 has 16 residues. Together with reference TRBV19 and TRBJ2-7, the CDR3 gives the full variable domain: DGGITQSPKYLFRKEGQNVTLSCEQNLNHDAMYWYRQDPGQGLRLIYYSQIVNDFQKGDIAEGYSVSREKKESFPLTVTSAQKNPTAFYLCASSVGRGGPLPEQYFGPGTRLTVT.

V gene TRBV27 combines with J gene TRBJ2-7, with a possible D match to TRBD2 (5 bases). The CDR3 contains 14 residues. Germline CDR1 and CDR2: MNHEY and SMNVEV (reference sequence). V shed 8 bases and J shed 2 bases, with 16 bases lying between them. The CDR3 DNA is TGTGCCAGCCGGTCCCTAGCAAATACCTACGAGCAGTACTTC. Its translation is CASRSLANTYEQYF.

Notes on this clone: At the DNA level, this CDR3 is encoded by other sequences in the same sample as well. The chain recombines TRBV28 with TRBJ2-2; D possibly corresponds to TRBD1 (5 bases). The CDR3 extends over 12 amino acids. In germline, CDR1 is MDHEN, CDR2 SYDVKM. V lost 5 bases, J lost 7 bases, and 8 bases lay in between. The CDR3 protein is CASSLGVGELFF. The CDR3 DNA is TGTGCCAGCAGTCTAGGGGTCGGGGAGCTGTTTTTT.

The chain has TRBV4-2 and TRBJ1-4; D uncertain. V gave up 2 bases and J gave up 0 bases, with 10 bases separating them. This CDR3 spans 16 amino acids. The V gene's germline CDR1 is LGHNA and CDR2 YNFKEQ. This CDR3 is CASSQPGGSTNEKLFF. CDR3 in DNA: TGTGCCAGCAGCCAACCCGGAGGGTCAACTAATGAAAAACTGTTTTTT.

This CDR3 reads CASTLLAGVLDEQFF. The CDR3 DNA reads TGTGCCAGCACCCTACTAGCGGGAGTCTTGGATGAGCAGTTCTTC. V gene TRBV6-1 combines with J gene TRBJ2-1; TRBD2 agrees at 11 bases. The CDR3 covers 15 residues. In germline, CDR1 is MNHNS, CDR2 SASEGT. J lost 8 bases, V lost 7 bases, and 10 bases had no gene match.

This clone appeared a few times. This same CDR3 is encoded by further DNA sequences in the sample. The rearrangement links TRBV10-3 to TRBJ1-2; the D is unclear. Germline V CDR1 and CDR2: ENHRY, SYGVKD. The CDR3 has 13 residues. The V gene lost 0 bases and the J gene lost 5 bases, with 7 bases spanning the gap. The CDR3 bases are TGTGCCATCAGTGAGTCACGGAATTATGGCTACACCTTC. Translated: CAISESRNYGYTF.

V and J are TRBV5-1 and TRBJ1-1; no definite D call. The V gene's germline CDR1 is SGHRS and CDR2 YFSETQ. CDR3 length: 16 residues. V was cut by 0 bases and J by 8 bases, with 20 bases left in between. CDR3 sequence reads: CASSLGRRSLPPEAFF. CDR3 sequence (DNA): TGCGCCAGCAGCTTGGGACGACGGAGCCTACCGCCAGAAGCTTTCTTT.

This CDR3 is CASSSARTSGTGTGELFF. CDR3 DNA sequence: TGTGCCAGCAGCTCGGCCCGGACTAGCGGGACCGGGACCGGGGAGCTGTTTTTT. The chain couples TRBV5-4 to TRBJ2-2; 12 bases agree with TRBD2. CDR3 length: 18 residues. CDR1 and CDR2 (germline): SGHNT, YYREEE (reference sequence). Trimming at V came to 3 bases and at J to 5 bases, leaving 11 bases not matched to a gene.

This sequence joins TRBV30 and TRBJ2-7, with 8 bases lining up with TRBD2. V shed 4 bases, J shed 0 bases, and the junction held 2 bases outside the gene matches. The CDR3 is 13 amino acids. Looked up from germline, CDR1 is GTSNPN and CDR2 is SVGIG (reference sequence). The CDR3 DNA reads as TGTGCCTGGAAACTAGCGGCCTCCTACGAGCAGTACTTC. Protein product: CAWKLAASYEQYF.

The chain links TRBV7-7 to TRBJ2-1; D may match TRBD1 or TRBD2 (5 bases each). Trimming removed 5 bases at V and 10 bases at J, with 12 bases between. The CDR3 runs 12 residues. Per the germline V gene, CDR1 is SSHAT and CDR2 is FNYEAQ (reference sequence). CDR3 nucleotide sequence: TGTGCCAGCAGCCGTGAGAGGGGCGAGCAGTTCTTC. Translation gives CASSRERGEQFF.

This rearrangement joins TRBV25-1 to TRBJ2-3; no clear D gene. V dropped 5 bases and J dropped 3 bases, with 15 bases sitting between them. This CDR3 spans 15 amino acids. Germline V lookup: CDR1 MGHDK, CDR2 SYGVNS. The CDR3, as DNA: TGTGCCAGCAGTCCGACCGTAGCCTTAACAGATACGCAGTATTTT. Translated: CASSPTVALTDTQYF.

The CDR3 nucleotides are TGTGCCAGCAGCTCAGTTTGGGGGTCCTACGAGCAGTACTTC. Translation: CASSSVWGSYEQYF. The V and J genes are TRBV7-9 and TRBJ2-7, with D perhaps being TRBD1 or TRBD2 (5 bases each). Per the germline V gene, CDR1 is SEHNR and CDR2 is FQNEAQ (reference sequence). The CDR3 consists of 14 residues. V shed 4 bases and J shed 1 base, with 11 bases lying between them.

This chain uses TRBV11-2 with TRBJ1-5, with D hard to call. Trimming removed 5 bases at V and 6 bases at J, with 14 bases between. Germline values: CDR1 SGHAT, CDR2 FQNNGV. CDR3 length: 14 amino acids. The CDR3 spells CASSPAGSGQPQHF. The CDR3 DNA follows: TGTGCCAGCAGCCCGGCGGGGTCTGGTCAGCCCCAGCATTTT.

The gene calls are TRBV28 and TRBJ2-2; D may be TRBD2 (6 bases). The CDR3 covers 16 residues. V lost 6 bases and J lost 12, with 26 bases in between. Germline-derived CDR1 and CDR2 are MDHEN and SYDVKM. The CDR3 loop reads CASSLPGTGEFVQLFF. The CDR3 DNA reads TGTGCCAGCAGCCTACCCGGGACGGGGGAATTCGTACAGCTGTTTTTT.